The present TCR beta chain was sequenced within a study of graft-versus-host responses after intestinal transplantation. At the level of the study: Anti-thymocyte globulin induction was given to all recipients, followed by tacrolimus and steroids for around three years. Findings of the study overall: GvH clones detected in recipient marrow included some appearing first in ileum or blood.

Per germline, CDR1 MNHNS and CDR2 SASEGT. CDR3 length equals 14 residues. The junction had 8 bases not matched to a gene; V was cut back by 6 bases and J by 3 bases. Method: immunoSEQ multiplex PCR; TCRdb's copy keeps in-frame clones and lacks some. Of about 86,000 clones listed, roughly 90% were seen once; the top ten hold roughly 0.28%. The table lists this clone with a count of one. The antigen is not known. The source material was unstimulated CD4+ T cells sorted from spleen or lymph node cells, sampled before transplant. The clonotype was recovered from a human donor who was the organ donor for an intestinal transplant. The rearrangement links TRBV6-1 to TRBJ2-7; 7 bases line up with TRBD1. CDR3 sequence (DNA): TGTGCCAGCAGGCCATTAGGGGGCGGCTACGAGCAGTACTTC. Its protein is CASRPLGGGYEQYF.